This TCR beta chain was captured by sequencing in a study of blood T cells in healthy people across ages. Whole-study findings and limits: Whereas aged donors had fewer naive CD4+ cells, long-lived donors had more of them and higher diversity.

Using a J-beta primer mix together with a sample-barcoded 5' primer, a second PCR was run for about 7 to 12 cycles. TCRdb reanalysed the 5' RACE reads using MiXCR and keeps one entry per CDR3 protein. The table lists roughly 1.4 million distinct CDR3 sequences, roughly 60% of them singletons. Concerning this clonotype itself: Its antigen is as yet unknown.

Per sample, extraction of total RNA gave at least 5.5 micrograms in every case. The specimen was blood. This receptor was obtained from a young man in good health.

CDR3 in DNA: TGTGCCAGCCTGGGGACCGGGACGGAAGATGAAAAACTGTTTTTT. The encoded protein is CASLGTGTEDEKLFF. The chain combines TRBV28 with TRBJ1-4, with D maybe TRBD1 (5 bases). V was shortened by 8 bases and J by 6 bases, with 19 bases between the two germline ends. Germline lookup yields CDR1 MDHEN and CDR2 SYDVKM. The CDR3 contains 15 residues.